These T cell receptor beta chains were read from a single sample in a study of cytomegalovirus exposure and HLA in healthy donors. Produced via immunoSEQ multiplex PCR; TCRdb's table is partial and in-frame only. The sample totals 110,000 to 150,000 clones. Material: PBMCs. These receptors originate from a man in his forties in good health and CMV-seronegative. Each CDR3 is given with its conserved first and last residue. The order of the fields is J gene, V gene, D gene, CDR3 protein, CDR3 DNA. A D gene is named only where the DNA matches it firmly.

>TRBJ2-3|TRBV7-3|TRBD2
CASSFAGGGGTDTQYF
TGTGCCAGCAGCTTCGCTGGCGGGGGGGGGACAGATACGCAGTATTTT
>TRBJ2-3|TRBV7-9|NA
CASIASTDTQYF
TGTGCCAGCATAGCGAGCACAGATACGCAGTATTTT
>TRBJ1-6|TRBV5-1|TRBD1
CASSEDRVGSPLHF
TGCGCCAGCAGCGAGGACAGGGTGGGTTCACCCCTCCACTTT
>TRBJ2-1|TRBV7-3|TRBD2
CASSLGGGEFEQFF
TGTGCCAGCAGCTTAGGCGGGGGAGAGTTTGAGCAGTTCTTC
>TRBJ1-2|TRBV10-3|TRBD1
CATSPDRDNYGYTF
TGTGCCACCTCGCCAGACAGGGATAACTATGGCTACACCTTC
>TRBJ2-7|TRBV5-1|NA
CASSLGRMRMDEQYF
TGCGCCAGCAGCTTGGGACGGATGCGGATGGACGAGCAGTACTTC
>TRBJ1-6|TRBV11-3|NA
CASSLAPRRINSPLHF
TGTGCCAGCAGCTTAGCCCCCCGGCGGATCAATTCACCCCTCCACTTT
>TRBJ1-6|TRBV27|TRBD1
CASSLRTGSPLHF
TGTGCCAGCAGTTTACGGACAGGTTCACCCCTCCACTTT
>TRBJ1-1|TRBV7-2|NA
CASSIRGKDTEAFF
TGTGCCAGCAGCATCAGGGGTAAGGACACTGAAGCTTTCTTT
>TRBJ2-2|TRBV4-2|NA
CASSQGGQGELFF
TGTGCCAGCAGCCAAGGAGGGCAGGGGGAGCTGTTTTTT
>TRBJ1-2|TRBV7-9|TRBD1
CASSLATGGGYTF
TGTGCCAGCAGCTTAGCGACAGGGGGTGGCTACACCTTC
>TRBJ1-2|TRBV28|NA
CASSSQETNYGYTF
TGTGCCAGCAGTTCACAGGAGACTAACTATGGCTACACCTTC
>TRBJ2-1|TRBV29-1|NA
CSVYGTRALYNEQFF
TGCAGCGTGTACGGGACACGGGCACTCTACAATGAGCAGTTCTTC
>TRBJ2-1|TRBV7-2|NA
CASSLLGGWEFSYNEQFF
TGTGCCAGCAGCTTATTAGGGGGATGGGAATTCTCCTACAATGAGCAGTTCTTC
>TRBJ2-7|TRBV7-2|TRBD1
CASSEPGQGHNEQYF
TGTGCCAGCAGCGAACCGGGACAGGGTCATAACGAGCAGTACTTC
>TRBJ1-1|TRBV6-6|NA
CASSSPSFNAPTEAFF
TGTGCCAGCAGCTCCCCTTCTTTCAACGCGCCCACTGAAGCTTTCTTT
>TRBJ1-1|TRBV27|TRBD1
CASSRGTGGIYPEAFF
TGTGCCAGCAGTCGAGGGACAGGGGGAATATACCCTGAAGCTTTCTTT
>TRBJ2-3|TRBV7-2|TRBD2
CASSLARAGGTDTQYF
TGTGCCAGCAGCTTAGCGCGAGCGGGGGGCACAGATACGCAGTATTTT
>TRBJ1-1|TRBV28|NA
CASSLALRSREAFF
TGTGCCAGCAGTTTAGCGTTAAGGAGTCGTGAAGCTTTCTTT
>TRBJ2-7|TRBV7-3|TRBD1
CASSPGGQGYEQYF
TGTGCCAGCAGCCCGGGGGGACAGGGGTACGAGCAGTACTTC
>TRBJ1-1|TRBV2|NA
CASTTTQGNTEAFF
TGTGCCAGCACCACAACTCAGGGGAACACTGAAGCTTTCTTT
>TRBJ1-5|TRBV10-1|NA
CASNWGGSQPQHF
TGCGCCAGCAACTGGGGAGGGTCTCAGCCCCAGCATTTT
>TRBJ2-7|TRBV6-1|TRBD1
CASSEPMTGLGEQYF
TGTGCCAGCAGTGAGCCTATGACAGGGTTGGGCGAGCAGTACTTC
>TRBJ1-1|TRBV18|NA
CASSPGATNTEAFF
TGTGCCAGCTCGCCTGGGGCAACGAACACTGAAGCTTTCTTT
>TRBJ1-1|TRBV18|NA
CASSPYQGGTGTEAFF
TGTGCCAGCTCACCTTATCAGGGCGGGACGGGCACTGAAGCTTTCTTT
>TRBJ2-2|TRBV19|NA
CASSQTTASGELFF
TGTGCCAGTAGTCAGACTACAGCCTCCGGGGAGCTGTTTTTT